This T cell receptor (beta chain) was identified during a study of blood T cell repertoires in COVID-19 (dated by TCRdb to 2018 to 2021). Some background on the complete study: Collaborator samples came from the United States, Italy and Spain and covered acute and convalescent phases of COVID-19. The material from the prospective study consisted of cDNA or gDNA derived from T cells, B-cell-depleted T cells, or PBMCs. Subjects who had been exposed to COVID-19, were actively infected with it, or had recovered from it provided the deeply sampled blood TCRbeta repertoires that made up the dataset. The repertoires were released in a freely available public database intended as a resource for research on the immune response to SARS-CoV-2. Samples were obtained from the ongoing ImmuneRACE study (first 160 participants) and from 1,254 subjects provided by 6 global collaborators. Nearly every sample came with metadata listing a de-identified subject ID, COVID-19 status, age in years and sex. HLA class I and class II types, where available, came from metadata supplied by the sample provider rather than from assay-based typing.

TCRbeta CDR3 regions were amplified from genomic DNA by means of the immunoSEQ Assay, a bias-controlled multiplex PCR. Turning to the authors' computational methods: The number of nucleated cells in each sample was estimated from the amplification of reference gene primers within the assay. To quantify the absolute abundance of each unique TCRbeta CDR3 rearrangement, sequence reads were collapsed and filtered. For each sample, productive Simpson clonality was calculated by taking the square root of Simpson's diversity index across productive rearrangements. TCRdb obtained this table from immuneACCESS and retained in-frame rearrangements with V and J assigned. These tables miss some clones; where compared with another copy, unresolved V genes account for less than half of the shortfall, and the remainder is unexplained. For V, J and clone size, that table is used; D and trimming come from the DNA. The sample data list hundreds of thousands of clones, and roughly 76% of these were observed just once. Together, the top ten hold roughly 8% of the sample.

From a lookup of the germline V gene (reference sequence), CDR1 and CDR2 are LNHDA and SQIVND. The CDR3 goes from the cysteine to the phenylalanine over 14 residues. Left in the record is the CDR3 DNA by itself, 42 bases read in frame from the first base. Ends trimmed: V by 9 bases, J by 9 bases; bases unmatched to a gene: 9. The paper as a whole reports these results and caveats: The quantity of clinical and demographic metadata differed by source and by participant and was supplied without curation.

One collaborating source in Seattle enrolled patients during active infection and followed them longitudinally through the course of disease. The collaborating institutions used their own protocols to collect whole blood in K2EDTA tubes. For TCRbeta analysis, collaborators shipped samples as frozen whole blood, isolated PBMCs, or DNA extracted from either of those sample types. Notes on this clone: No antigen is known for it. Base-call qualities are not available, and no considerably larger clone is one nucleotide away.

Material for sequencing was peripheral blood. Here the chain combines TRBV19 and TRBJ1-6; TRBD1 lines up with 9 middle nucleotides. The TCR was taken from an elderly woman with COVID-19, enrolled during active disease. CDR3 sequence: CASQDRGGRSPLHF. The nucleotides are TGTGCCAGCCAGGACAGGGGAGGTCGTTCACCCCTCCACTTT.